This TCR beta chain originates from a study of blood T cell repertoires in COVID-19 (dated by TCRdb to the early 2020s). Describing the broader study: Samples from collaborators originated in the United States, Italy and Spain and spanned both the acute and convalescent phases of COVID-19. Nearly every sample came with metadata listing a de-identified subject ID, COVID-19 status, age in years and sex. The dataset comprised deeply sampled blood TCRbeta repertoires from subjects exposed to, actively infected with, or recovered from COVID-19. Where available, HLA class I and class II types were taken from metadata supplied by the sample provider and were not determined by assay-based typing. The samples were drawn from two sources: the first 160 participants of the ongoing ImmuneRACE study, and 1,200 or so subjects contributed by 6 global collaborators. The prospective study material was composed of cDNA or gDNA derived from T cells, B-cell-depleted T cells, or PBMCs. The repertoires were released in a freely available public database meant as a resource for research on the immune response to SARS-CoV-2.

In the prospective study, participants were roughly 18 to 89 years old, resided in fewer than 25 geographic areas of the United States, and were enrolled through a virtual design. Cohort assignment in the prospective study relied on participant-reported clinical history from a screening survey and a study questionnaire. ImmuneRACE Cohort 3 recovered participants were defined by two consecutive negative NP/OP PCR tests, healthcare professional clearance, or symptom resolution. In the prospective study, whole blood, serum and a nasopharyngeal or oropharyngeal swab were collected from each participant by mobile phlebotomists. Prospective study participants could optionally give additional blood draws and questionnaires over a roughly 2-month period. Before DNA extraction, prospective study blood samples were shipped either frozen or at room temperature. V loses 2 bases, J loses 8 bases, and the germline ends lie 13 bases apart. Reading from cysteine to phenylalanine, the CDR3 counts 13 amino acids. The retained sequence is limited to the CDR3, 39 bases, with the frame set at the first base. Based on the germline V gene, the CDR1 and CDR2 sequences are SGHTS and YDEGEE.

Points on this clone: The antigen it recognizes is unknown. No clone much larger than this one lies a single base away; base qualities are absent.

Beyond this particular receptor, the publication reports: The quantity of clinical and demographic metadata differed by source and by participant and was supplied without curation.

TCRbeta CDR3 regions were amplified from genomic DNA using the immunoSEQ Assay, a bias-controlled multiplex PCR. The original pipeline was this. Within the assay, amplification of reference gene primers was used to estimate how many nucleated cells each sample contained. To quantify the absolute abundance of each unique TCRbeta CDR3 rearrangement, sequence reads were collapsed and filtered. Productive Simpson clonality was computed per sample as the square root of Simpson's diversity index over productive rearrangements. The table comes from immuneACCESS by way of TCRdb, which keeps in-frame sequences with V and J called. Part of the clones is missing from these tables; in studies checked, under half for an unresolved V gene and the rest for unknown reasons. The V and J calls and the clone size are those of that table, but D and trimming were determined from the DNA. Across this sample there are 200,000 to 250,000 clones, with roughly four fifths seen only once. The ten largest clonotypes hold roughly 3.5% of the sample.

The clonotype originates from a woman aged 55-70 years who had recovered from COVID-19. Rearrangement joined TRBV5-8 to TRBJ1-2; the D gene is perhaps TRBD1, from 6 matching bases. The sequencing sample was made of PBMCs or T cells enriched from blood (not recorded which). Here the CDR3 is given as CASSFMGASGYTF. The DNA is as follows: TGTGCCAGCAGCTTCATGGGGGCGAGCGGCTACACCTTC.